This TCR beta chain was captured in a study of PD-L1 blockade in urothelial cancer (dated by TCRdb to between 2016 and 2019). For context, the study as a whole: Therapy was started in the mid-2010s for all patients, and atezolizumab 1,200 mg was administered intravenously every 3 weeks. Pretreatment tumor samples and matched peripheral blood, collected serially before and after atezolizumab treatment, underwent TCR sequencing. Blood samples were analyzed at two time points: 3 weeks after treatment start (second dose) and 6 weeks after treatment start. An ECOG performance status of 0 or 1 was recorded for the patients, and 0 to 3 prior chemotherapy regimens had been received by the patients. Blood samples gave median yields of around 140,000 T cells and 80,000 to 90,000 unique TCRs, along with a median clonality of about 0.084. Durable clinical benefit meant progression-free survival longer than 6 months, and TCR features were also tested against progression-free and overall survival. Pretreatment blood TCR-seq was available for nearly 30 patients, at least one posttreatment blood collection was obtained for about 25 patients, and tumor TCR-seq was available for about 25 patients. Somatic, immune and clinical correlates of response to PD-L1 blockade with atezolizumab in urothelial cancer were the focus of an exploratory multi-omic analysis. About 85% of the roughly 29 patients were identified as males with urothelial cancer of bladder origin, and a prior smoking history was reported by 18 of 29 patients. In the same patients, whole exome sequencing and RNA sequencing of pretreatment tumors were performed in addition to TCR sequencing. Under 10 patients reached durable clinical benefit, while 20 to 25 patients did not.

This specimen's time point label, interpreted: peripheral blood 6 weeks after treatment start. The cohort included about 30 patients with locally advanced or metastatic urothelial carcinoma who were treated at Memorial Sloan Kettering on a trial protocol. Peripheral blood mononuclear cells were collected from each patient pretreatment and during treatment, giving between 1 and 8 total time points per patient. The Qiagen DNeasy Blood extraction kit was used to purify genomic DNA from total PBMCs and from tumor samples. Collected pretreatment and during treatment, PBMCs were isolated and stored as previously described. Synthetic TCR analog templates were spiked into each PCR to estimate absolute template abundance from read counts. TCRbeta CDR3 regions were amplified from genomic DNA with bias-controlled V and J gene primers using the immunoSEQ assay. Sequencing of rearranged TCRbeta segments was performed at approximately 20X coverage. In the paper's pipeline: Clustering was used to correct sequencing errors, and CDR3s were annotated against IMGT so that V, D and J genes could be assigned. Downstream analyses used only productive TCRbeta rearrangements, leaving out any out-of-frame or stop-codon sequences. Clonality was computed as one minus Shannon entropy normalized by the log of the number of unique productive sequences. Fisher's exact test with Benjamini-Hochberg correction, using a cutoff of adjusted p below 0.01, was how clones that differed between time points or between blood and tumor were identified. TCRdb retrieved this table from immuneACCESS and kept in-frame rearrangements only. Not all clones are present; in checked studies, unresolved V genes account for under half, and no reason is known for the remainder. V, J and clone size derive from that table, while D and trimming were established from the DNA sequence. Across this sample there are about 30,000 clones, with 80% to 90% seen only once. In total, the top ten clones hold about 7.8% of the sample.

Trimming costs V 7 bases and J 4 bases, and their ends lie 13 bases apart. The CDR3 starts with the cysteine, ends with the phenylalanine, and has 14 residues. Solely the CDR3 DNA is kept, with 42 bases framed from the first base. The germline V gene (reference sequence) specifies MNHNY as CDR1 and SVGAGI as CDR2. Overall study outcomes, separate from this receptor: Because the sample size was small (n of about 30) and many exploratory analyses were performed, the results are intended to be hypothesis-generating. Among patients with durable benefit, tumor-associated TCR clones showed greater expansion in peripheral blood 3 weeks after treatment started (n = 22, p = 0.022). Improved progression-free and overall survival was associated with having pretreatment peripheral blood TCR clonality below the median.

In this sample, this clone turned up once. What antigen it recognizes has not been identified. One base away there is no much larger clone; base qualities are not given. This receptor chain uses TRBV6-6 and TRBJ1-4; a weak D assignment points to TRBD1 (6 bases agree). Source: PBMCs, taken around atezolizumab (anti-PD-L1) treatment. This TCR came from a man older than 75 with urothelial cancer. The DNA sequence is as follows: TGTGCCAGCACTCAGGGGACGGGTAATGAAAAACTGTTTTTT. The resulting protein is CASTQGTGNEKLFF.